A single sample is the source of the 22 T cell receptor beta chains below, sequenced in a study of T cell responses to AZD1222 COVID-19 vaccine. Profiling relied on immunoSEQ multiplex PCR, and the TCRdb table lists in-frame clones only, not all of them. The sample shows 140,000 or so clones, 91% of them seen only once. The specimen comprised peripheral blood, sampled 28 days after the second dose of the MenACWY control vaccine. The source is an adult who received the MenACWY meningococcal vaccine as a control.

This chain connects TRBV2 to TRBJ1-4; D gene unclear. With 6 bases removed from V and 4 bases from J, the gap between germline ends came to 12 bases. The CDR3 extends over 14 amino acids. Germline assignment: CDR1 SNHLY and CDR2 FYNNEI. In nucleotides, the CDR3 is TGTGCCAGCAGCCGACCTGGGGATAATGAAAAACTGTTTTTT. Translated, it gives CASSRPGDNEKLFF.

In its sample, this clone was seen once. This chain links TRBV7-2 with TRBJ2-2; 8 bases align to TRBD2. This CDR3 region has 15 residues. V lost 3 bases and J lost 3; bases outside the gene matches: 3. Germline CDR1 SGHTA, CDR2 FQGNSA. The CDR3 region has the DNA TGTGCCAGCAGCTTCCAGACTAGCGACACCGGGGAGCTGTTTTTT. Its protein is CASSFQTSDTGELFF. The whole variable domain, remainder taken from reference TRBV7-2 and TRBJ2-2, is GAGVSQSPSNKVTEKGKDVELRCDPISGHTALYWYRQSLGQGLEFLIYFQGNSAPDKSGLPSDRFSAERTGGSVSTLTIQRTQQEDSAVYLCASSFQTSDTGELFFGEGSRLTVL.

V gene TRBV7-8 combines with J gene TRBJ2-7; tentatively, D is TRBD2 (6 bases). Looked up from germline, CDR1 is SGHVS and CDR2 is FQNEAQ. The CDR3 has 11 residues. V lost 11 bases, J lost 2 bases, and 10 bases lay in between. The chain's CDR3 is CASSVPYEQYF. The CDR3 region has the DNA TGTGCCTCTAGCGTCCCCTACGAGCAGTACTTC.

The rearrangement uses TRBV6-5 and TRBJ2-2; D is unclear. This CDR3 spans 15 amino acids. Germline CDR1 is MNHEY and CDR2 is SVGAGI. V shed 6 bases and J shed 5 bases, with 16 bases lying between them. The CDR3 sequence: CASRPHPGFTGELFF. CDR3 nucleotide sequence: TGTGCCAGCAGGCCCCACCCCGGTTTTACCGGGGAGCTGTTTTTT.

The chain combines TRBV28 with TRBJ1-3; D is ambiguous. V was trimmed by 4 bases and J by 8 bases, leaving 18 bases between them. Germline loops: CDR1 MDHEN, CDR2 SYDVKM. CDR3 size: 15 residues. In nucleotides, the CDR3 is TGTGCCAGCAGTTCCCCGACCTCCCCGGTTTACACCATATATTTT. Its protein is CASSSPTSPVYTIYF. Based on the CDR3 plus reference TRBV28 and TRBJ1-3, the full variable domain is DVKVTQSSRYLVKRTGEKVFLECVQDMDHENMFWYRQDPGLGLRLIYFSYDVKMKEKGDIPEGYSVSREKKERFSLILESASTNQTSMYLCASSSPTSPVYTIYFGEGSWLTVV.

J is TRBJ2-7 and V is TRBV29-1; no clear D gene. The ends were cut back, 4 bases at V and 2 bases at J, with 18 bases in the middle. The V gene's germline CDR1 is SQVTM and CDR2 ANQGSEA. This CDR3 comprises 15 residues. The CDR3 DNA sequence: TGCAGCGTTGTGAACTCAGGTGCTTTAACCTACGAGCAGTACTTC. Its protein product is CSVVNSGALTYEQYF.

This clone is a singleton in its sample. CDR3: CASSLYLEQETQYF. CDR3 DNA sequence: TGTGCCAGCAGCTTATACTTAGAACAAGAGACCCAGTACTTC. The chain couples TRBV5-6 to TRBJ2-5; no definite D call. The V gene lost 2 bases and the J gene lost 2 bases, with 10 bases spanning the gap. The germline CDR1 and CDR2 sequences are SGHDT and YYEEEE. The CDR3 totals 14 residues.

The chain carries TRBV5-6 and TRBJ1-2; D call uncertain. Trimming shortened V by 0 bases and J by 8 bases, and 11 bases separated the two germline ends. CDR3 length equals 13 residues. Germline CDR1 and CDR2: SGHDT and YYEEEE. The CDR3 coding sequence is TGTGCCAGCAGCTTGGCGGCAGGAGGAGGCTACACCTTC. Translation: CASSLAAGGGYTF.

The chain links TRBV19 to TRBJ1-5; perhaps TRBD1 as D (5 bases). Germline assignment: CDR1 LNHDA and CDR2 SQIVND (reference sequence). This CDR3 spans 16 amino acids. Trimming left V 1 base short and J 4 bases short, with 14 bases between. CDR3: CASSIVRSTANQPQHF. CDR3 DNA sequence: TGTGCCAGTAGTATAGTTAGGTCGACAGCTAATCAGCCCCAGCATTTT.

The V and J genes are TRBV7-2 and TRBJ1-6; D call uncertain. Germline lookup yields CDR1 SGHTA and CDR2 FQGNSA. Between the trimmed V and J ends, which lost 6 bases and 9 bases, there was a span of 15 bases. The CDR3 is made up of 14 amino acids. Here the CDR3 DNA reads TGTGCCAGCAGTCCGGCTCTGTGGGGTTCACCCCTCCACTTT. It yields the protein CASSPALWGSPLHF.

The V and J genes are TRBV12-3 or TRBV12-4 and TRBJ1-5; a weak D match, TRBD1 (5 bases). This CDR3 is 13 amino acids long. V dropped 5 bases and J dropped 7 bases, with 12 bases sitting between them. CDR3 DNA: TGTGCCAGCAGTGCGAACTGGGACCAGCCCCAGCATTTT. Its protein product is CASSANWDQPQHF.

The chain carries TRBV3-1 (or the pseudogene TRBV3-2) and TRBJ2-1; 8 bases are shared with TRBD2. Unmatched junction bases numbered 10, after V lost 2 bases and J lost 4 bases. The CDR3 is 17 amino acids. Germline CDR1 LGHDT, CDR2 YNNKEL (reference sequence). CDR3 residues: CASSQRTGLEKYNEQFF. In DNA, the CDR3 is TGTGCCAGCAGCCAACGCACGGGACTAGAAAAGTACAATGAGCAGTTCTTC.

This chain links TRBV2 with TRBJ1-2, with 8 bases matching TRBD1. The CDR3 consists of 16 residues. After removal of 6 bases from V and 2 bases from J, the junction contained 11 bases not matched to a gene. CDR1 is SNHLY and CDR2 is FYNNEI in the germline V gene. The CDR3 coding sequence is TGTGCCAGCAGGGTAAGTTGGGGACAGGAGAACTATGGCTACACCTTC. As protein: CASRVSWGQENYGYTF.

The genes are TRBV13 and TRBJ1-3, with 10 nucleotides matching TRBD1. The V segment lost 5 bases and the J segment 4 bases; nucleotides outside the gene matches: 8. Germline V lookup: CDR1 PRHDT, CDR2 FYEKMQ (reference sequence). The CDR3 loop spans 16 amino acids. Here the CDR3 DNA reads TGTGCCAGCAGCACTTCGACAGGGGGCAGAGGAAACACCATATATTTT. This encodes CASSTSTGGRGNTIYF.

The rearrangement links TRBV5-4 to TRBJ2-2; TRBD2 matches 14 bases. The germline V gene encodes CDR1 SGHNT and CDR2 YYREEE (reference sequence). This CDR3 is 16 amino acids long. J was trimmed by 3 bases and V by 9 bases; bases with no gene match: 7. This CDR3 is CATQTSGRVDTGELFF. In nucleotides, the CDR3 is TGTGCCACCCAGACTAGCGGGAGGGTGGACACCGGGGAGCTGTTTTTT. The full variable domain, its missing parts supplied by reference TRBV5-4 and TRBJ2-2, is ETGVTQSPTHLIKTRGQQVTLRCSSQSGHNTVSWYQQALGQGPQFIFQYYREEENGRGNFPPRFSGLQFPNYSSELNVNALELDDSALYLCATQTSGRVDTGELFFGEGSRLTVL.

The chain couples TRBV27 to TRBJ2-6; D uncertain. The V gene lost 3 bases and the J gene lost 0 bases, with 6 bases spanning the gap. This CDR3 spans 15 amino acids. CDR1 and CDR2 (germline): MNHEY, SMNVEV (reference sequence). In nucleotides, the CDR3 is TGTGCCAGCAGTTTCTGGAGCTCTGGGGCCAACGTCCTGACTTTC. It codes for CASSFWSSGANVLTF.

CDR3 DNA: TGTGCCAGCAGCGTAGCTGCGGGACGGAACGGGGAGCTGTTTTTT. Translating gives CASSVAAGRNGELFF. The chain joins TRBV9 to TRBJ2-2, with TRBD2 as a possible D gene (6 bases). The ends were cut back, 0 bases at V and 7 bases at J, with 13 bases in the middle. CDR3 length: 15 residues. In germline, CDR1 is SGDLS, CDR2 YYNGEE.

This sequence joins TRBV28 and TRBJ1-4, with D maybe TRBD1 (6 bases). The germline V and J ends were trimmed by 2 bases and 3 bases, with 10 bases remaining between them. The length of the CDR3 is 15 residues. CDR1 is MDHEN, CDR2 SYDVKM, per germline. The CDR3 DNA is TGTGCCAGCAGTTTAACGACAGGACCTAATGAAAAACTGTTTTTT. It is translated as CASSLTTGPNEKLFF.

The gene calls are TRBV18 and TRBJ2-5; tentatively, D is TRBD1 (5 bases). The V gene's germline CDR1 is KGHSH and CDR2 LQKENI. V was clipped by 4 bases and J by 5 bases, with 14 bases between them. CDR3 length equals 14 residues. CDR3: CASSRGDSLETQYF. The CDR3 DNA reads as TGTGCCAGCTCACGAGGAGACAGTCTGGAGACCCAGTACTTC.

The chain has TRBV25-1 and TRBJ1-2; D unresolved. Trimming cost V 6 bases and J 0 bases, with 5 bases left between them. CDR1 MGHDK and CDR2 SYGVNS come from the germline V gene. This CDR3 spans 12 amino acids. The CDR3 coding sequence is TGTGCCAGCAGACAGTCTAACTATGGCTACACCTTC. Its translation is CASRQSNYGYTF.

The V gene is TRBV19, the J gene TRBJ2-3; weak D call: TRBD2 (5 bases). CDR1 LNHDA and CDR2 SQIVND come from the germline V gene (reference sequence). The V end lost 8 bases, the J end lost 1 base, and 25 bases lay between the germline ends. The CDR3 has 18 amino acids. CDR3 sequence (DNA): TGTGCCAGTGTCGGCCTGCGCGCCCGAGGAGGCGGCACAGATACGCAGTATTTT. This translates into CASVGLRARGGGTDTQYF.

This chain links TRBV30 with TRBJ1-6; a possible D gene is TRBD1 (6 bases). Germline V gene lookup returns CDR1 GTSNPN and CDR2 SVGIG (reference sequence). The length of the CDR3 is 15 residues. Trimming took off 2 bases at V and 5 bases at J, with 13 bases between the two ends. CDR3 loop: CAWSPGQSNNSPLHF. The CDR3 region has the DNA TGTGCCTGGAGTCCTGGACAGTCTAATAATTCACCCCTCCACTTT.